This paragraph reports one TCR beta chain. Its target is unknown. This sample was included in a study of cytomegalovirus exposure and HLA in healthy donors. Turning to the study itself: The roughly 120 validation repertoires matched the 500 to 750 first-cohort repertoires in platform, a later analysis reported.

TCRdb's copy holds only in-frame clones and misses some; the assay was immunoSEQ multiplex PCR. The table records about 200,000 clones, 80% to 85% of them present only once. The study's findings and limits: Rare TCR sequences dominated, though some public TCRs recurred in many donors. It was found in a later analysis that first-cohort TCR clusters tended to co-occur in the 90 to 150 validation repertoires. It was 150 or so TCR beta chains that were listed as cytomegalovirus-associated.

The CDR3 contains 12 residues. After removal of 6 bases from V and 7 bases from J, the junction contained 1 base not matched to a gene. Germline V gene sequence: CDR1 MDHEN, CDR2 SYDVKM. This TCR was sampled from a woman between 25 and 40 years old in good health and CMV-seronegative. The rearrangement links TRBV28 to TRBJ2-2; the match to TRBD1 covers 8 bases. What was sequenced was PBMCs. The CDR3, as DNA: TGTGCCAGCAGGGGACAGGTCGGGGAGCTGTTTTTT. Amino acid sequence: CASRGQVGELFF.